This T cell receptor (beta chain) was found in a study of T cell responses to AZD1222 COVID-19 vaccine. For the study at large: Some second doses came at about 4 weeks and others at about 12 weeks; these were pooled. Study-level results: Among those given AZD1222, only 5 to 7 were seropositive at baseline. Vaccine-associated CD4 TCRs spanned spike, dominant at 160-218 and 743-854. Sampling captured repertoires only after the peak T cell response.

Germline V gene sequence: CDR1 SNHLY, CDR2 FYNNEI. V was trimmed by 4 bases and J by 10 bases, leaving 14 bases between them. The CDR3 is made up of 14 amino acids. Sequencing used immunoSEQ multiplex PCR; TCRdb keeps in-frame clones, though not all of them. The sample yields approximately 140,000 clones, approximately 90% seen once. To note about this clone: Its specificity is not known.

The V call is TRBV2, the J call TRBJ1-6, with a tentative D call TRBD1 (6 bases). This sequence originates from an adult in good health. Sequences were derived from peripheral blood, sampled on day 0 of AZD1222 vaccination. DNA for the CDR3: TGTGCCAGCAGTGCTTACAGGGTTGAATCACCCCTCCACTTT. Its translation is CASSAYRVESPLHF.